The rows below give T cell receptor beta chains drawn from one sample of a study of blood T cell repertoires in COVID-19. TCRdb keeps only in-frame clones here, not all; method: immunoSEQ multiplex PCR. Of 100,000 to 150,000 clones listed, approximately 84% are singletons. The sequenced sample was peripheral blood. The receptor source for this set is a woman at least 80 years old with acute or convalescent COVID-19. Each CDR3 is given without its conserved first and last residue. Each record gives: D gene, V gene, J gene, CDR3 protein. D genes are given only for firm matches.

>TRBD2|TRBV18|TRBJ2-1
ASSPLAGGPGNEQF
>TRBD2|TRBV10-3|TRBJ2-5
AISESSGRRQETQY
>.|TRBV6-1|TRBJ2-1
ASSEGQVYNEQF
>.|TRBV5-5|TRBJ2-1
ASSPTGYEQF
>.|TRBV6-5|TRBJ2-7
ASSLTQGRQY
>.|TRBV11-3|TRBJ2-2
ASSLQGTGELF
>.|TRBV7-6|TRBJ2-7
ASSISVTPGGEQY
>.|TRBV2|TRBJ1-1
ASSQQGPRAF
>TRBD2|TRBV12-3/TRBV12-4|TRBJ2-3
ASRTSGADTQY
>.|TRBV19|TRBJ2-3
ASSIDLRGTQY
>TRBD2|TRBV19|TRBJ2-3
ASSAGTSGDTQY
>.|TRBV5-1|TRBJ1-2
ASSLEVTAPGYT
>.|TRBV5-5|TRBJ1-1
ASSFSSRGNTEAF
>.|TRBV5-1|TRBJ2-1
ASSLGRGRYNEQF
>.|TRBV14|TRBJ1-3
ASSPHRAGNTIY
>TRBD1|TRBV6-5|TRBJ1-2
ASSRDRDLGYT
>.|TRBV5-4|TRBJ1-2
ASSAPQQTNYGYT
>.|TRBV14|TRBJ1-1
ASSAIPGTEAF
>TRBD1|TRBV19|TRBJ1-3
ASSEPGQGGWRSGNTIY
>TRBD1|TRBV2|TRBJ1-6
ASSDGGRGQNSPLH
>.|TRBV19|TRBJ1-1
ASSPALDTLNTEAF
>.|TRBV24-1|TRBJ2-1
ATSDRAREHEQF
>TRBD2|TRBV18|TRBJ2-7
ASSLSGGAYEQY
>.|TRBV27|TRBJ1-3
ASASGGEPGNTIY